This TCR beta chain comes out of a study of cytomegalovirus exposure and HLA in healthy donors. The study ran its PCR with 60 Vbeta and 13 Jbeta primers. Using immunoSEQ multiplex PCR, the repertoire was profiled, and TCRdb retains in-frame clones only, with some absent. Altogether 120,000 or so clones are present, 75% to 85% being singletons, with the ten largest covering more than 7.5%. Germline values: CDR1 KGHSH, CDR2 LQKENI. V lost 3 bases, J lost 1 base, and 16 bases lay in between. The CDR3 contains 17 residues. The study's findings and limits: TCR beta V- and J-gene trimming, according to a later analysis, was linked to a missense DCLRE1C variant. It was taken for granted in presence/absence analyses that sequencing depth across donors was roughly uniform. Immune exposure data for these donors was limited to CMV serostatus.

This clone came up once. The antigen remains unidentified. Donors had nominal health at sampling but likely had unrecorded immune exposures. The TCR sequence derives from a woman between 45 and 60 years old in good health and CMV-seropositive. The sequenced sample consisted of PBMCs. This chain uses TRBV18 with TRBJ1-3; D possibly corresponds to TRBD1 (5 bases). CDR3 residues: CASSPLPRDSSGNTIYF. CDR3 in DNA: TGTGCCAGCTCACCCTTGCCCAGGGATTCTTCTGGAAACACCATATATTTT.